Detailed here is one T cell receptor (beta chain). Its specificity is not known. Built from TCR beta cDNA, the libraries had unique molecular identifiers in them. Starting from roughly 1 to 10 million T cells, the study yielded 460,000 or so cDNA molecules. TCRdb analysed the PCR reads with MiXCR anew, one entry per CDR3 protein. The data show some 450,000 distinct CDR3 sequences, under 55% seen once. The sample belongs to a study of post-analysis software for immune sequencing data. Looking at the study overall: Disease trajectories encompassed relapsing-remitting, secondary progressive and progressive-relapsing multiple sclerosis. General observations from the study: A handful of TRBV segments occurring more often in patients than controls included TRBV5-6, TRBV5-1 and TRBV20-1. In multiple sclerosis, normalized Chao1 diversity was significantly below that of controls.

Trimming removed 1 base from V and 2 bases from J, with 8 bases in between. The germline CDR1 and CDR2 sequences are SGHVS and FQNEAQ. The CDR3 covers 14 residues. This TCR came from a girl aged 10-17 years with multiple sclerosis. Sequencing was performed on blood. The genes are TRBV7-8 and TRBJ1-2; no firm D call. CDR3: CASSLGILNYGYTF. The DNA of the CDR3 is TGTGCCAGCAGCTTAGGGATCCTAAACTATGGCTACACCTTC.